Each of the 4 T cell receptor beta chains below was sequenced from the same sample in a study of identical twins. Each CDR3 protein is one row after TCRdb ran MiXCR on the 5' RACE reads. The sample consists of 350,000 to 600,000 distinct CDR3 sequences, approximately 15% of them appearing once. These data are also associated with another study on yellow fever vaccine responses in identical twins.

The sequenced sample consisted of CD4+ T cells sorted from blood. These receptors all come from a woman aged 18-30 years in good health.

This clonotype was recorded a few times. The V call is TRBV28, the J call TRBJ2-3; 10 positions match TRBD2. Germline loops: CDR1 MDHEN, CDR2 SYDVKM. This CDR3 has 16 amino acids. V trimming: 2 bases; J trimming: 4 bases; junction bases outside the gene matches: 6. The CDR3 is CASSLTGLARADTQYF. The DNA for the CDR3 is TGTGCCAGCAGTTTAACGGGACTAGCGCGGGCAGATACGCAGTATTTT. Looking up the rest from reference TRBV28 and TRBJ2-3 gives the full variable domain: DVKVTQSSRYLVKRTGEKVFLECVQDMDHENMFWYRQDPGLGLRLIYFSYDVKMKEKGDIPEGYSVSREKKERFSLILESASTNQTSMYLCASSLTGLARADTQYFGPGTRLTVL.

This clonotype was seen more than once but under ten times. The chain joins TRBV19 to TRBJ2-1, with 12 bases that match TRBD2. Trimming cost V 4 bases and J 9 bases; bases outside gene matches: 7. CDR3 length equals 15 residues. Germline-derived CDR1 and CDR2 are LNHDA and SQIVND (reference sequence). The CDR3 spells CASSNLAGGLSEQFF. The CDR3 DNA follows: TGTGCCAGTAGTAATCTAGCGGGGGGGCTCAGTGAGCAGTTCTTC.

This clonotype was counted between two and nine times. The V call is TRBV5-1, the J call TRBJ2-7; TRBD1 agrees at 8 bases. V lost 0 bases to trimming and J lost 2 bases; unmatched junction nucleotides: 4. Germline lookup yields CDR1 SGHRS and CDR2 YFSETQ. The CDR3 has 15 residues. The CDR3 DNA is TGCGCCAGCAGCTTGGGGGGGGACAGGACCTACGAGCAGTACTTC. Encoded protein: CASSLGGDRTYEQYF. Full variable domain (rest looked up from reference TRBV5-1 and TRBJ2-7): KAGVTQTPRYLIKTRGQQVTLSCSPISGHRSVSWYQQTPGQGLQFLFEYFSETQRNKGNFPGRFSGRQFSNSRSEMNVSTLELGDSALYLCASSLGGDRTYEQYFGPGTRLTVT.

This clonotype appeared a few times. V is TRBV5-1 and J is TRBJ2-1; TRBD1 or TRBD2 may be the D gene (6 bases each). The germline gives CDR1 SGHRS, CDR2 YFSETQ. The CDR3 runs to 15 residues. The V and J ends lost 0 bases and 7 bases respectively, with 14 bases between them. The CDR3 reads CASSLGGGYTNEQFF. CDR3 sequence (DNA): TGCGCCAGCAGCTTGGGAGGGGGGTACACTAATGAGCAGTTCTTC. The full variable domain, its missing parts supplied by reference TRBV5-1 and TRBJ2-1, is KAGVTQTPRYLIKTRGQQVTLSCSPISGHRSVSWYQQTPGQGLQFLFEYFSETQRNKGNFPGRFSGRQFSNSRSEMNVSTLELGDSALYLCASSLGGGYTNEQFFGPGTRLTVL.